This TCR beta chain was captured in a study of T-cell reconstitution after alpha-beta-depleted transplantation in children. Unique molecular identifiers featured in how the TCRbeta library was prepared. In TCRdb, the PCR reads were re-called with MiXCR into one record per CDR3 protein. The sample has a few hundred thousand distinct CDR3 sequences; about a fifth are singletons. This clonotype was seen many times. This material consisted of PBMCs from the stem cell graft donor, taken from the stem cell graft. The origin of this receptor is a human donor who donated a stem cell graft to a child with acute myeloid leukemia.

The CDR3 here is CATAGSGYTF. CDR3 DNA: TGTGCCACCGCAGGGTCTGGCTACACCTTC. The genes are TRBV12-3 or TRBV12-4 and TRBJ1-2; perhaps TRBD1 as D (5 bases). V lost 10 bases and J lost 7, with 10 bases in between. This CDR3 spans 10 amino acids.